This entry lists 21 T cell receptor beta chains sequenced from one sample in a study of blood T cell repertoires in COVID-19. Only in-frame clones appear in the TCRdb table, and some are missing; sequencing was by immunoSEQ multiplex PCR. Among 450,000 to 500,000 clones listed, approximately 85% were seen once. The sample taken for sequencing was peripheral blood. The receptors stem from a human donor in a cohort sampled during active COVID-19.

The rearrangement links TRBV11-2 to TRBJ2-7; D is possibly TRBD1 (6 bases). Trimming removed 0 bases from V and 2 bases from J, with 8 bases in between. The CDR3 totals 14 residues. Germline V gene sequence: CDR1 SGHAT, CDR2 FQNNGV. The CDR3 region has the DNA TGTGCCAGCAGCTTAGAGAGGGGGACCTACGAGCAGTACTTC. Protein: CASSLERGTYEQYF.

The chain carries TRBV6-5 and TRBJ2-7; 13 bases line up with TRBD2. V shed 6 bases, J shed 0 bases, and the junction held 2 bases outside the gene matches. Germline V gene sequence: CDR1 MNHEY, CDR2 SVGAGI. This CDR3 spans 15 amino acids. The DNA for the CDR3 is TGTGCCAGCAGAAGGACTAGCGGGAGCTCCTACGAGCAGTACTTC. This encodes CASRRTSGSSYEQYF.

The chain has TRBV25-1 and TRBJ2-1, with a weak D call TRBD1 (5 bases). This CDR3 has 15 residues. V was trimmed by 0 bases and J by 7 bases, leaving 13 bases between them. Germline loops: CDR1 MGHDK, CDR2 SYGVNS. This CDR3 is CASSEYAQGMNEQFF. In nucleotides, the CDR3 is TGTGCCAGCAGTGAATACGCTCAGGGTATGAATGAGCAGTTCTTC. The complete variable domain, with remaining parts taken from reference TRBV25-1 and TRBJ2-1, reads EADIYQTPRYLVIGTGKKITLECSQTMGHDKMYWYQQDPGMELHLIHYSYGVNSTEKGDLSSESTVSRIRTEHFPLTLESARPSHTSQYLCASSEYAQGMNEQFFGPGTRLTVL.

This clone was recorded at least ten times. For the CDR3, the DNA is TGTGCCAGCACAAGCGGGAGTATCCACAATGAGCAGTTCTTC. It specifies CASTSGSIHNEQFF. The chain combines TRBV7-9 with TRBJ2-1; 8 bases are shared with TRBD2. CDR3 length: 14 residues. Germline CDR1 reads SEHNR; CDR2 reads FQNEAQ (reference sequence). J lost 5 bases, V lost 7 bases, and 7 bases had no gene match.

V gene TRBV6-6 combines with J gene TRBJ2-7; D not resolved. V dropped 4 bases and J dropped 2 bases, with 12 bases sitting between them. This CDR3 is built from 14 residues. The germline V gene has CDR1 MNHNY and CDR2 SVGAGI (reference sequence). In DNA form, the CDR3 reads TGTGCCAGCAGTTCGGAAGCGATTACCTACGAGCAGTACTTC. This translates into CASSSEAITYEQYF.

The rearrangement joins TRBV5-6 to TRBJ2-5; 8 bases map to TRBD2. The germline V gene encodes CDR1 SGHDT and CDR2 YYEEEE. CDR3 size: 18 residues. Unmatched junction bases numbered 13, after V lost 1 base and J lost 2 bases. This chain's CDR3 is CASSLLLWLAGEQETQYF. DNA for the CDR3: TGTGCCAGCAGCTTGCTCTTGTGGCTAGCGGGCGAACAAGAGACCCAGTACTTC. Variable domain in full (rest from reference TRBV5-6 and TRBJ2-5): DAGVTQSPTHLIKTRGQQVTLRCSPKSGHDTVSWYQQALGQGPQFIFQYYEEEERQRGNFPDRFSGHQFPNYSSELNVNALLLGDSALYLCASSLLLWLAGEQETQYFGPGTRLLVL.

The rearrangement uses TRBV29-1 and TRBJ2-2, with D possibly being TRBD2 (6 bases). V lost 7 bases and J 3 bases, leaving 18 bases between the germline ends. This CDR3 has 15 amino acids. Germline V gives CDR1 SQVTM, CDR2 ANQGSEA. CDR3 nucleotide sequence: TGCAGCGCCCGGGGAGGCAGGGCGGACACCGGGGAGCTGTTTTTT. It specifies CSARGGRADTGELFF.

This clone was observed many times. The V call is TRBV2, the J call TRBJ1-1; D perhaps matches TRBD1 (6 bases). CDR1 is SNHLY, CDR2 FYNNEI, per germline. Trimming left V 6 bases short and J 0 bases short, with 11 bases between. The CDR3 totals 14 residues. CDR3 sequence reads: CASRQGQMNTEAFF. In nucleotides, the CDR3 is TGTGCCAGCAGGCAAGGACAGATGAACACTGAAGCTTTCTTT.

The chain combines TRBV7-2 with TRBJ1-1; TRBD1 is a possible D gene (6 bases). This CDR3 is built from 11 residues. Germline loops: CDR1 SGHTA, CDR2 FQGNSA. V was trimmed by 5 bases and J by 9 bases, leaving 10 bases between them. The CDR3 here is CASSRGQKAFF. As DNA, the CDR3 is TGTGCCAGCAGCCGCGGACAGAAAGCTTTCTTT.

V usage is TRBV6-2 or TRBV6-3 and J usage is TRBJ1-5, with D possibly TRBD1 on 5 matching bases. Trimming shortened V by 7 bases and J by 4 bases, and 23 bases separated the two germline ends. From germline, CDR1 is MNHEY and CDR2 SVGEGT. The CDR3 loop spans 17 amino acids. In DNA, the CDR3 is TGTGCCAGCACCCCTTTGTTTAGGGGACTGGTTAATCAGCCCCAGCATTTT. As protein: CASTPLFRGLVNQPQHF.

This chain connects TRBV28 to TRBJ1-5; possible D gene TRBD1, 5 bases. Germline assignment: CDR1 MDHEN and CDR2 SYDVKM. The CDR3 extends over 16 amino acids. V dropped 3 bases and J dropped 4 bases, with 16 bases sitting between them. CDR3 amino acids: CASSLWQGGLNQPQHF. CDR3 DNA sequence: TGTGCCAGCAGTTTGTGGCAGGGAGGTTTAAATCAGCCCCAGCATTTT.

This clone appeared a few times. CDR3 residues: CASSLTGTNTEAFF. Here the CDR3 DNA reads TGTGCCAGCAGTTTGACAGGGACGAACACTGAAGCTTTCTTT. This chain links TRBV6-6 with TRBJ1-1, with TRBD1 matching over 7 bases. The CDR3 has 14 residues. In germline, CDR1 is MNHNY, CDR2 SVGAGI (reference sequence). V trimming: 4 bases; J trimming: 1 base; junction bases outside the gene matches: 3.

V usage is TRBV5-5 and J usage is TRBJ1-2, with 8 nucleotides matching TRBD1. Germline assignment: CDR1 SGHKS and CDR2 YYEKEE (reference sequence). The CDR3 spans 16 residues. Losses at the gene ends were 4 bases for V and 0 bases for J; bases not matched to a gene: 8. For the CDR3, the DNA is TGTGCCAGCAGCGATCCAGGACAGGGACCTAACTATGGCTACACCTTC. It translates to CASSDPGQGPNYGYTF.

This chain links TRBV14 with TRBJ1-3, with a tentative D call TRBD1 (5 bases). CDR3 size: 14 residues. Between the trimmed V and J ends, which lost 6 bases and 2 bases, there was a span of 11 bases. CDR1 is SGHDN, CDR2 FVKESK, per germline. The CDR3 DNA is TGTGCCAGCAGAAACCAGGGAACTGGAAACACCATATATTTT. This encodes CASRNQGTGNTIYF.

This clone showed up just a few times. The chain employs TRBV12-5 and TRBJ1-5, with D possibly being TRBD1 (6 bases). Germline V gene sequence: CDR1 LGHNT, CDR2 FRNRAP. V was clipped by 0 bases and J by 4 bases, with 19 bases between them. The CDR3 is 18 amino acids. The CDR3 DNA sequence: TGTGCTAGTGGTTTGGTCCTCGAAACAAGGGGGGGTAATCAGCCCCAGCATTTT. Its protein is CASGLVLETRGGNQPQHF.

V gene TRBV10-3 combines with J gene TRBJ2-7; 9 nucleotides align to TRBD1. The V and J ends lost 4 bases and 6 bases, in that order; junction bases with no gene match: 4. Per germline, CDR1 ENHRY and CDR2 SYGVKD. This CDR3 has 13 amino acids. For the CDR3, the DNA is TGTGCCATCAGTGCAACAGGGGGCGTCGAGCAGTACTTC. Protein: CAISATGGVEQYF.

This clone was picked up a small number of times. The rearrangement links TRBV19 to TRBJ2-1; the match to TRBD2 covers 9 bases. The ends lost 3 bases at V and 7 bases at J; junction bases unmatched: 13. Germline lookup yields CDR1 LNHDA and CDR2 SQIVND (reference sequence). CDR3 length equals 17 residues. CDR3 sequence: CASSINGAGGLGNEQFF. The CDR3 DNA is TGTGCCAGTAGTATCAACGGGGCGGGAGGGCTTGGTAATGAGCAGTTCTTC.

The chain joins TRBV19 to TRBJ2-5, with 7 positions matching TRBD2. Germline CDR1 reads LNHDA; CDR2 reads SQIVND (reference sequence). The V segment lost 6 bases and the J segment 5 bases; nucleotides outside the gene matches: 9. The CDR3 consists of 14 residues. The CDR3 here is CASSWERESETQYF. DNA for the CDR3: TGTGCCAGTAGCTGGGAGCGGGAAAGCGAGACCCAGTACTTC.

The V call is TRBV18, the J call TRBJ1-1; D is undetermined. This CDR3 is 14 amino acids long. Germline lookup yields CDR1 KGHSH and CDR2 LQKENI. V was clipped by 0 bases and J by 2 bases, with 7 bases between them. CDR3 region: CASSPPNSNTEAFF. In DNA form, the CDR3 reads TGTGCCAGCTCACCACCGAACAGCAACACTGAAGCTTTCTTT.

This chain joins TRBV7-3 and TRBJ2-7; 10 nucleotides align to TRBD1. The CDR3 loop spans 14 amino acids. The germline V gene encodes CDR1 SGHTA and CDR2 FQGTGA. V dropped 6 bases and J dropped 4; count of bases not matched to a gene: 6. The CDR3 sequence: CASRPDRGIYEQYF. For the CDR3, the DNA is TGTGCCAGCAGGCCGGACAGGGGGATTTACGAGCAGTACTTC.

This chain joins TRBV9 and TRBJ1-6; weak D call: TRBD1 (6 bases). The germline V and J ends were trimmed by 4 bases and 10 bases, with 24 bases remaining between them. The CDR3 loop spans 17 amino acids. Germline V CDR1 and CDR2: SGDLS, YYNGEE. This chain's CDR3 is CASSPGQGGFPWSPLHF. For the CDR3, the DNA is TGTGCCAGCAGCCCCGGGCAAGGGGGTTTTCCCTGGTCACCCCTCCACTTT.